This T cell receptor beta chain stems from a study of blood T cell repertoires in COVID-19. Overall study: Collection of acute and convalescent COVID-19 samples took place in the United States, Italy and Spain.

As originally analysed: Amplified reference gene primers provided the basis for estimating nucleated cell counts. TCRdb keeps only in-frame clones here, not all; method: immunoSEQ multiplex PCR. V and J calls and clone size are copied from that table; D and trimming were computed from the DNA. Among approximately 290,000 clones listed, approximately 91% were seen once. Deletions cut 7 bases from V and 4 bases from J, with 23 bases between. Per germline, CDR1 MDHEN and CDR2 SYDVKM. The CDR3 covers 17 residues. The chain joins TRBV28 to TRBJ1-5; perhaps TRBD1 as D (6 bases). Material for sequencing was peripheral blood. This receptor was obtained from a woman aged 60-75 years with acute or convalescent COVID-19. The CDR3: CASTLGGGGMGNQPQHF. CDR3 bases: TGTGCCAGCACCCTTGGAGGGGGAGGGATGGGGAATCAGCCCCAGCATTTT.